Below, one T cell receptor (beta chain) is given with its context. Participants came from some 26 US areas, aged about 18 to 95 years. Sequencing was performed with immunoSEQ multiplex PCR; in TCRdb, only in-frame clones are kept and a portion is missing. The sample holds fewer than 250,000 clones, roughly 88% seen once. This record belongs to a study of blood T cell repertoires in COVID-19. Looking at the study overall: COVID-19 samples collected from the United States, Italy and Spain covered acute and convalescent phases.

The CDR3 is made up of 12 amino acids. CDR1 and CDR2 from the germline V gene are LNHDA and SQIVND (reference sequence). J lost 8 bases, V lost 8 bases, and 8 bases had no gene match. The clonotype was recovered from a woman aged 45-59 years with acute COVID-19. This chain links TRBV19 with TRBJ1-2; 7 nucleotides agree with TRBD1. The specimen was PBMCs or T cells enriched from blood (not recorded which). The CDR3 sequence is CASHQGVEGYTF. The CDR3 DNA reads as TGTGCCAGTCACCAGGGGGTAGAAGGCTACACCTTC.